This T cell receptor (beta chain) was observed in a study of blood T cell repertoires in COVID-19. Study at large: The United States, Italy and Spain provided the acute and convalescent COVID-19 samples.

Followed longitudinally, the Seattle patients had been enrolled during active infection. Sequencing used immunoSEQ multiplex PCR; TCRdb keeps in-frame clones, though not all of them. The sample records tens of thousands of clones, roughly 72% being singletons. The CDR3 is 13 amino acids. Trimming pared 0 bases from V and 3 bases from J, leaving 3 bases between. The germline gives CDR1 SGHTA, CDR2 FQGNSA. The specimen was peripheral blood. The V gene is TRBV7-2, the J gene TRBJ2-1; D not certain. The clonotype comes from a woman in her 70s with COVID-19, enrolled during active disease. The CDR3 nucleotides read TGTGCCAGCAGCTTAGCACTCTACAATGAGCAGTTCTTC. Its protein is CASSLALYNEQFF. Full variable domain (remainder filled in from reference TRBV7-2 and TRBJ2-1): GAGVSQSPSNKVTEKGKDVELRCDPISGHTALYWYRQSLGQGLEFLIYFQGNSAPDKSGLPSDRFSAERTGGSVSTLTIQRTQQEDSAVYLCASSLALYNEQFFGPGTRLTVL.